Below, 14 T cell receptor beta chains from the same sample are listed, as sequenced in a study of T cell responses to AZD1222 COVID-19 vaccine. Assay: immunoSEQ multiplex PCR; the TCRdb copy retains only in-frame clones and omits some. The repertoire has 96,000 or so clones, 85% to 90% of them found once; the top ten carry 26%. This specimen consisted of peripheral blood, obtained on day 0 of AZD1222 vaccination. Receptors were obtained from an adult in good health.

In its sample, this clone was seen a few times. This sequence joins TRBV27 and TRBJ1-2; D is unclear. The length of the CDR3 is 13 residues. Trimming took off 5 bases at V and 2 bases at J, with 9 bases between the two ends. The germline V gene has CDR1 MNHEY and CDR2 SMNVEV (reference sequence). CDR3 DNA: TGTGCCAGCAGTCTCCGGGAAAACTATGGCTACACCTTC. This encodes CASSLRENYGYTF.

The gene calls are TRBV27 and TRBJ2-3; D might be TRBD1 (5 bases). This CDR3 comprises 14 residues. Germline values: CDR1 MNHEY, CDR2 SMNVEV (reference sequence). V lost 4 bases and J lost 0, with 8 bases in between. The CDR3 loop is CASSWGYSTDTQYF. The CDR3 DNA follows: TGTGCCAGCAGTTGGGGCTATAGCACAGATACGCAGTATTTT.

V gene TRBV27 combines with J gene TRBJ2-7, with 7 bases aligning to TRBD2. V gave up 2 bases and J gave up 0 bases; unmatched junction bases: 10. Germline CDR1 reads MNHEY; CDR2 reads SMNVEV (reference sequence). CDR3 length equals 17 residues. The CDR3 loop reads CASSLASRSGDSYEQYF. In DNA, the CDR3 is TGTGCCAGCAGTTTAGCTAGTCGAAGCGGGGACTCCTACGAGCAGTACTTC.

J is TRBJ2-3 and V is TRBV6-6; 13 nucleotides agree with TRBD2. With V trimmed by 5 bases and J by 2 bases, 7 bases remained unmatched. The CDR3 is 17 residues long. Germline CDR1 and CDR2: MNHNY and SVGAGI (reference sequence). Written as DNA, the CDR3 is TGTGCCAGCAGTCTGAGGACTAGCGGGAGTCCCACAGATACGCAGTATTTT. It yields the protein CASSLRTSGSPTDTQYF.

The gene calls are TRBV6-6 and TRBJ2-7; D may be TRBD2 (5 bases). The germline CDR1 and CDR2 sequences are MNHNY and SVGAGI (reference sequence). The CDR3 length is 14 residues. Deletions cut 7 bases from V and 2 bases from J, with 15 bases between. In DNA, the CDR3 is TGTGCCAGCACCCACGGGAACCCCACCTACGAGCAGTACTTC. Protein sequence: CASTHGNPTYEQYF.

The V gene is TRBV18, the J gene TRBJ2-7; 10 bases match TRBD1. Germline V gene data show CDR1 as KGHSH and CDR2 as LQKENI. V lost 6 bases and J lost 2; bases outside the gene matches: 10. The CDR3 spans 16 residues. The CDR3 loop reads CASSRVGTGAPYEQYF. The CDR3 DNA sequence: TGTGCCAGCTCGCGAGTTGGGACAGGGGCACCCTACGAGCAGTACTTC. The variable domain in full, completed from reference TRBV18 and TRBJ2-7, reads NAGVMQNPRHLVRRRGQEARLRCSPMKGHSHVYWYRQLPEEGLKFMVYLQKENIIDESGMPKERFSAEFPKEGPSILRIQQVVRGDSAAYFCASSRVGTGAPYEQYFGPGTRLTVT.

The V gene is TRBV6-2 or TRBV6-3, the J gene TRBJ2-1; 9 bases line up with TRBD2. This CDR3 comprises 16 residues. Unmatched junction bases numbered 7, after V lost 5 bases and J lost 2 bases. In germline, CDR1 is MNHEY, CDR2 SVGEGT. The CDR3 is CASSDHTSGPYNEQFF. The CDR3 nucleotides are TGTGCCAGCAGTGACCATACTAGCGGGCCCTACAATGAGCAGTTCTTC.

CDR3 in amino acids: CASSLGLGNQPQHF. The CDR3 coding sequence is TGTGCCAGCAGCTTAGGTTTAGGGAATCAGCCCCAGCATTTT. The rearrangement links TRBV7-2 to TRBJ1-5; unclear D gene. Germline loops: CDR1 SGHTA, CDR2 FQGNSA. This CDR3 has 14 residues. V was shortened by 1 base and J by 4 bases, with 8 bases between the two germline ends.

The chain uses TRBV28 and TRBJ2-1; the D is unclear. This CDR3 region has 11 residues. V was pared by 7 bases and J by 4 bases, with 5 bases between. CDR1 is MDHEN and CDR2 is SYDVKM in the germline V gene. CDR3 nucleotides: TGTGCCAGCACCCTTTACAATGAGCAGTTCTTC. Its protein product is CASTLYNEQFF. The variable domain in full, with the rest retrieved from reference TRBV28 and TRBJ2-1, is DVKVTQSSRYLVKRTGEKVFLECVQDMDHENMFWYRQDPGLGLRLIYFSYDVKMKEKGDIPEGYSVSREKKERFSLILESASTNQTSMYLCASTLYNEQFFGPGTRLTVL.

CDR3 sequence reads: CASSSWRAGGVTGELFF. The CDR3 DNA reads TGTGCCAGCAGCTCCTGGAGAGCGGGAGGCGTGACCGGGGAGCTGTTTTTT. The chain recombines TRBV7-9 with TRBJ2-2, with TRBD2 matching over 9 bases. Germline CDR1 SEHNR, CDR2 FQNEAQ (reference sequence). The CDR3 runs 17 residues. V gave up 4 bases and J gave up 5 bases; unmatched junction bases: 11.

This clone was recorded only once. DNA of the CDR3: TGCGCCAGCAGCTTTGGAGGGAGTGGCACAGATACGCAGTATTTT. The encoded protein is CASSFGGSGTDTQYF. The chain recombines TRBV5-1 with TRBJ2-3; TRBD2 might be the D (6 bases). The CDR3 extends over 15 amino acids. Germline V gene data show CDR1 as SGHRS and CDR2 as YFSETQ. Trimming cost V 2 bases and J 1 base, with 11 bases left between them.

The chain joins TRBV5-1 to TRBJ2-5; D not resolved. Germline V CDR1 and CDR2: SGHRS, YFSETQ. V lost 4 bases and J lost 2, with 15 bases in between. CDR3 length: 15 amino acids. In DNA, the CDR3 is TGCGCCAGCAGCCCCTTAGACATAATACAAGAGACCCAGTACTTC. It specifies CASSPLDIIQETQYF. The variable domain in full, completed from reference TRBV5-1 and TRBJ2-5, reads KAGVTQTPRYLIKTRGQQVTLSCSPISGHRSVSWYQQTPGQGLQFLFEYFSETQRNKGNFPGRFSGRQFSNSRSEMNVSTLELGDSALYLCASSPLDIIQETQYFGPGTRLLVL.

This rearrangement joins TRBV6-2 or TRBV6-3 to TRBJ1-1; the match to TRBD1 covers 7 bases. Germline V gene lookup returns CDR1 MNHEY and CDR2 SVGEGT. The CDR3 length is 16 residues. Trimming at V came to 5 bases and at J to 1 base, leaving 10 bases not matched to a gene. In nucleotides, the CDR3 is TGTGCCAGCAGTAACGGGCCGACAGGGAGGAACACTGAAGCTTTCTTT. This codes for CASSNGPTGRNTEAFF.

The gene calls are TRBV19 and TRBJ2-1, with 7 bases identical to TRBD2. V trimming: 7 bases; J trimming: 10 bases; junction bases outside the gene matches: 7. CDR1 and CDR2 (germline): LNHDA, SQIVND (reference sequence). This CDR3 is built from 12 residues. In DNA, the CDR3 is TGTGCCAGTACCCCGGGGGGAAACGAGCAGTTCTTC. Translation: CASTPGGNEQFF.